One T cell receptor beta chain is described in this entry. Participants in the exposed group had met a COVID-19 case in the 2 weeks before joining the study. The data stem from a study of blood T cell repertoires in COVID-19. Study summary: The samples span acute and convalescent COVID-19 from the United States, Italy and Spain.

Assay: immunoSEQ multiplex PCR; the TCRdb copy retains only in-frame clones and omits some. The sample carries a few hundred thousand clones, almost 90% recorded once. This CDR3 is built from 18 residues. Germline trimming cut 4 bases from V and 2 bases from J; bases unmatched to any gene: 13. Germline CDR1 is LNHNV and CDR2 is YYDKDF (reference sequence). Sequencing was done on a sample of PBMCs or T cells enriched from blood (not recorded which). The chain carries TRBV15 and TRBJ2-7; 11 bases match TRBD2. The receptor was isolated from a woman aged 25 to 45 who had been exposed to COVID-19. CDR3 amino acids: CATSTLATSGSSTYEQYF. CDR3 coding DNA: TGTGCCACCAGCACACTGGCCACTAGCGGGAGTTCAACCTACGAGCAGTACTTC.